A selection of T cell receptor beta chains follows, all from one sample in a study of blood T cell repertoires in COVID-19. TCRdb's table, derived via immunoSEQ multiplex PCR, lists solely in-frame clones and lacks some. The data hold about 36,000 clones, with roughly 78% observed a single time. The specimen was peripheral blood. The receptors derive from a man aged 55-75 years with acute or convalescent COVID-19. Each CDR3 is given with its conserved first and last residue. Each record gives: CDR3 DNA, CDR3 protein, J gene, D gene, V gene, clone size. The D gene is left open where the match is weak. Clone size is stated in some rows and not others, as once, few, many or a class when expanded.

DNA: TGCAGCGTTGGAGAGGGTGGGACAGGAGCTTTCTTT; CDR3: CSVGEGGTGAFF; J: TRBJ1-1; D: TRBD1; V: TRBV29-1; size: once
DNA: TGCGCCAGCAGCTTGGCCCCGACTAGCACAGATACGCAGTATTTT; CDR3: CASSLAPTSTDTQYF; J: TRBJ2-3; D: NA; V: TRBV5-1; size: NA
DNA: TGCAGCGCCCCGGCCCCTGGAGGGGAGACCCAGTACTTC; CDR3: CSAPAPGGETQYF; J: TRBJ2-5; D: NA; V: TRBV29-1; size: NA
DNA: TGTGCCAGTAGTCAGCGGACAGGGAGAAATGAGCAGTTCTTC; CDR3: CASSQRTGRNEQFF; J: TRBJ2-1; D: TRBD1; V: TRBV19; size: NA
DNA: TGCGCCAGCAGCCTGTCAGGGGGCCGGACCCAGTACTTC; CDR3: CASSLSGGRTQYF; J: TRBJ2-5; D: TRBD1; V: TRBV4-3; size: NA
DNA: TGTGCCACCAGCAGAGATCCAGGGGGCTCAGAGACCCAGTACTTC; CDR3: CATSRDPGGSETQYF; J: TRBJ2-5; D: TRBD1; V: TRBV15; size: NA
DNA: TGTGCCAGCAGTGACGAAATATCCACAGCCAAAGAGACCCAGTACTTC; CDR3: CASSDEISTAKETQYF; J: TRBJ2-5; D: NA; V: TRBV6-1; size: NA
DNA: TGTGCCAGCAGCTCTCAAGGGGAGGGCACCGGGGAGCTGTTTTTT; CDR3: CASSSQGEGTGELFF; J: TRBJ2-2; D: TRBD2; V: TRBV11-3; size: NA
DNA: TGTGCCAGCAGCCAAGTAACGGCAGGGGAGCGTGAAAAACTGTTTTTT; CDR3: CASSQVTAGEREKLFF; J: TRBJ1-4; D: NA; V: TRBV3-1/TRBV3-2; size: NA
DNA: TGTGCCACCCTGACTAGCGGGAGATCCTACAATGAGCAGTTCTTC; CDR3: CATLTSGRSYNEQFF; J: TRBJ2-1; D: TRBD2; V: TRBV28; size: once
DNA: TGTGCCAGCAGTGAAGGGGGGGGCAGCAATCAGCCCCAGCATTTT; CDR3: CASSEGGGSNQPQHF; J: TRBJ1-5; D: NA; V: TRBV2; size: NA
DNA: TGTGCCAGCAGGACAGGCAATCAGCCCCAGCATTTT; CDR3: CASRTGNQPQHF; J: TRBJ1-5; D: NA; V: TRBV12-3/TRBV12-4; size: NA
DNA: TGTGCCAGTAGTATAAAGAGGAGCACAGATACGCAGTATTTT; CDR3: CASSIKRSTDTQYF; J: TRBJ2-3; D: NA; V: TRBV19; size: NA
DNA: TGTGCCAGCAGTTTTCAGGAAAACATTCAGTACTTC; CDR3: CASSFQENIQYF; J: TRBJ2-4; D: NA; V: TRBV6-6; size: once
DNA: TGTGCCAGCAGCCAAACCCCTTTTGGGCCAGTGACCCAGTACTTC; CDR3: CASSQTPFGPVTQYF; J: TRBJ2-5; D: NA; V: TRBV7-2; size: NA
DNA: TGTGCCAGTATGGGCGGGAGTTCTGGGGCCAACGTCCTGACTTTC; CDR3: CASMGGSSGANVLTF; J: TRBJ2-6; D: TRBD2; V: TRBV19; size: once
DNA: TGTGCCATCAGTGCCCGACAGAGTGGGCATGGCGAGCAGTACTTC; CDR3: CAISARQSGHGEQYF; J: TRBJ2-7; D: NA; V: TRBV10-3; size: NA
DNA: TGTGCCAGTAGTAGCCGGGACAGGGGCTCCTACGAGCAGTACTTC; CDR3: CASSSRDRGSYEQYF; J: TRBJ2-7; D: TRBD1; V: TRBV19; size: NA
DNA: TGTGCCACCAGCAGAGATGGCAGGGTACGCTACACCTTC; CDR3: CATSRDGRVRYTF; J: TRBJ1-2; D: NA; V: TRBV15; size: NA
DNA: TGTGCCAGCAGCCAAGATCTAGGGGGATTGGGCTCGAACACCGGGGAGCTGTTTTTT; CDR3: CASSQDLGGLGSNTGELFF; J: TRBJ2-2; D: NA; V: TRBV3-1/TRBV3-2; size: NA
DNA: TGTGCCAGCAGCTTTAGCGGGAGTCCAGATACGCAGTATTTT; CDR3: CASSFSGSPDTQYF; J: TRBJ2-3; D: TRBD2; V: TRBV11-3; size: NA
DNA: TGTGCCAGCAGCCAAGATGGGACTAGCGGGAGGGTGTACGAGCAGTACTTC; CDR3: CASSQDGTSGRVYEQYF; J: TRBJ2-7; D: TRBD2; V: TRBV4-2; size: NA
DNA: TGTGCCAGCAGCCCTATCTCCGGACAGGGGGGTGAGCAGTACTTC; CDR3: CASSPISGQGGEQYF; J: TRBJ2-7; D: TRBD1; V: TRBV28; size: NA
DNA: TGTGCCACCCGACAGCATACTAGCACAGATACGCAGTATTTT; CDR3: CATRQHTSTDTQYF; J: TRBJ2-3; D: NA; V: TRBV24-1; size: few
DNA: TGTGCCAGCAGGTTGACAGGGGCGAGAAACACCATATATTTT; CDR3: CASRLTGARNTIYF; J: TRBJ1-3; D: TRBD1; V: TRBV11-2; size: many
DNA: TGTGCCAGCAGCCATCAGAATCAGGGAGAAAAACTGTTTTTT; CDR3: CASSHQNQGEKLFF; J: TRBJ1-4; D: NA; V: TRBV6-2/TRBV6-3; size: once
DNA: TGTGCTAGCAGCCTGACTAGCGATGCCGCGGGTGAGCAGTTCTTC; CDR3: CASSLTSDAAGEQFF; J: TRBJ2-1; D: TRBD2; V: TRBV7-7; size: NA
DNA: TGCGCCAGCAGTCAATCTTGCTACGGGGAGGTGCCCTCGACTAATGAAAAACTGTTTTTT; CDR3: CASSQSCYGEVPSTNEKLFF; J: TRBJ1-4; D: NA; V: TRBV23-1; size: NA
DNA: TGTGCCAGCAGCTTACGCGGGGGAATAGGTGGAGAGACCCAGTACTTC; CDR3: CASSLRGGIGGETQYF; J: TRBJ2-5; D: TRBD2; V: TRBV7-8; size: NA
DNA: TGTGCCAGCAGCTTCAACGGCGCGGGCACCGGGGAGCTGTTTTTT; CDR3: CASSFNGAGTGELFF; J: TRBJ2-2; D: NA; V: TRBV7-9; size: NA
DNA: TGTGCCAGCTCACCGCTGGGACAGAGCTACGAGCAGTACTTC; CDR3: CASSPLGQSYEQYF; J: TRBJ2-7; D: TRBD1; V: TRBV18; size: once
DNA: TGCAGTGCTAGTGGCCAGGGGCTAACTGGCTACACCTTC; CDR3: CSASGQGLTGYTF; J: TRBJ1-2; D: NA; V: TRBV20-1; size: few
DNA: TGTGCCAGCAGCTTGGTTGGCCTGTACGAGCAGTACTTC; CDR3: CASSLVGLYEQYF; J: TRBJ2-7; D: NA; V: TRBV5-8; size: NA
DNA: TGTGCCAGCAGCCTGAGGGGCAGGGGTAATGAGCAGTTCTTC; CDR3: CASSLRGRGNEQFF; J: TRBJ2-1; D: NA; V: TRBV11-3; size: few
DNA: TGTGCCAGCAGTGAATATAGGGGGCTCCAGTCACCCCTCCACTTT; CDR3: CASSEYRGLQSPLHF; J: TRBJ1-6; D: TRBD1; V: TRBV2; size: once
DNA: TGTGCCAGCAGTTTAGCACTAGCGGGAGGATCCCATGAGCAGTTCTTC; CDR3: CASSLALAGGSHEQFF; J: TRBJ2-1; D: TRBD2; V: TRBV27; size: NA
DNA: TGCGACTCCCCCTCCGGGGAGCTGTTTTTT; CDR3: CDSPSGELFF; J: TRBJ2-2; D: NA; V: TRBV10-1; size: NA
DNA: TGTGCCAGCAGTTTACCAGGGAATCGTGAGCAGTTCTTC; CDR3: CASSLPGNREQFF; J: TRBJ2-1; D: NA; V: TRBV27; size: NA